The 15 T cell receptor beta chains presented below share a single source sample, sequenced in a study of blood T cell repertoires in COVID-19 (dated by TCRdb to 2020 to 2022). Receptor libraries were prepared by the immunoSEQ multiplex PCR assay. TCRdb holds this immuneACCESS table with in-frame rearrangements only. Some clones are missing; in checked studies, unresolved V genes explain under half, and the rest has no known cause. This sample holds some 230,000 clones; 82% were observed only once. Of the sample, around 8% falls within the top ten clones. The sequencing input was peripheral blood. The receptors were sampled from a woman over 75 with COVID-19, enrolled during active disease.

This chain uses TRBV10-1 with TRBJ2-3, with 7 bases matching TRBD1. Germline CDR1 is WNHNN and CDR2 is SYGVQD (reference sequence). V shed 5 bases and J 6 bases; nucleotides not matched to a gene: 11. This CDR3 contains 15 residues. The CDR3 loop reads CASSPDRASFDTQYF. The DNA of the CDR3 is TGCGCCAGCAGTCCCGACAGGGCTAGCTTTGATACGCAGTATTTT.

The chain uses TRBV7-9 and TRBJ1-5; D remains ambiguous. V gave up 1 base and J gave up 0 bases, with 7 bases separating them. This CDR3 has 15 residues. The V gene's germline CDR1 is SEHNR and CDR2 FQNEAQ (reference sequence). CDR3 in amino acids: CASSLGHNSNQPQHF. In nucleotides, the CDR3 is TGTGCCAGCAGCTTAGGACACAATAGCAATCAGCCCCAGCATTTT.

The chain employs TRBV7-8 and TRBJ2-2; perhaps TRBD1 as D (6 bases). The CDR3 has 15 residues. Germline V CDR1 and CDR2: SGHVS, FQNEAQ. Trimming left V 7 bases short and J 5 bases short, with 17 bases between. CDR3 in DNA: TGTGCCAGCAATAAGGACAGCCCCTCAACCGGGGAGCTGTTTTTT. Protein sequence: CASNKDSPSTGELFF. Full variable domain (missing parts from reference TRBV7-8 and TRBJ2-2): GAGVSQSPRYKVAKRGQDVALRCDPISGHVSLFWYQQALGQGPEFLTYFQNEAQLDKSGLPSDRFFAERPEGSVSTLKIQRTQQEDSAVYLCASNKDSPSTGELFFGEGSRLTVL.

V gene TRBV9 combines with J gene TRBJ1-5; tentative D call: TRBD1 (6 bases). Germline CDR1 is SGDLS and CDR2 is YYNGEE. The CDR3 sequence is 15 residues long. V was shortened by 0 bases and J by 1 base, with 8 bases between the two germline ends. The CDR3 protein is CASSVGGQSNQPQHF. The CDR3 coding sequence is TGTGCCAGCAGCGTAGGGGGGCAGAGCAATCAGCCCCAGCATTTT.

This chain uses TRBV4-1 with TRBJ2-3, with no clear D. CDR3 length equals 12 residues. Trimming took 7 bases from V and 6 from J, leaving 11 bases between them. Germline V gene lookup returns CDR1 MGHRA and CDR2 YSYEKL. The CDR3 reads CASNDGWDTQYF. CDR3 sequence (DNA): TGCGCCAGCAATGACGGGTGGGATACGCAGTATTTT.

This chain uses TRBV6-1 with TRBJ1-1, with D possibly matching TRBD1 (5 bases). The V gene's germline CDR1 is MNHNS and CDR2 SASEGT. This CDR3 is built from 13 residues. V lost 2 bases, J lost 12 bases, and 16 bases lay in between. CDR3 amino acids: CASSEQGLKSSFF. CDR3 in DNA: TGTGCCAGCAGTGAACAGGGCCTGAAGTCATCTTTCTTT.

The chain couples TRBV27 to TRBJ2-1; 9 nucleotides match TRBD1. The CDR3 is 15 amino acids. Trimming removed 3 bases from V and 6 bases from J; junction bases left unmatched: 6. Per germline, CDR1 MNHEY and CDR2 SMNVEV (reference sequence). CDR3 residues: CASSFVGQGLNEQFF. The DNA for the CDR3 is TGTGCCAGCAGTTTCGTGGGACAGGGCCTCAATGAGCAGTTCTTC.

The sample holds a few counts of this clone. In the same sample, other DNA sequences code for this CDR3. The chain joins TRBV6-5 to TRBJ2-1; the match to TRBD2 covers 7 bases. This CDR3 spans 14 amino acids. After removal of 5 bases from V and 0 bases from J, the junction contained 1 base not matched to a gene. Germline V gene sequence: CDR1 MNHEY, CDR2 SVGAGI. This chain's CDR3 is CASSRDYSYNEQFF. The CDR3 DNA reads TGTGCCAGCAGTCGGGACTACTCCTACAATGAGCAGTTCTTC.

In its sample, this clone was seen a few times. The chain couples TRBV4-1 to TRBJ1-5; D not resolved. Germline lookup yields CDR1 MGHRA and CDR2 YSYEKL. The CDR3 covers 14 residues. V shed 0 bases and J shed 4 bases, with 7 bases lying between them. The CDR3 DNA sequence: TGCGCCAGCAGCCAAGATAGAATGAATCAGCCCCAGCATTTT. As protein: CASSQDRMNQPQHF.

V usage is TRBV11-2 and J usage is TRBJ2-2; TRBD1 is a possible D gene (6 bases). Germline loops: CDR1 SGHAT, CDR2 FQNNGV. The CDR3 is 13 amino acids. V was clipped by 2 bases and J by 7 bases, with 8 bases between them. CDR3 region: CASSLTGIGELFF. Written as DNA, the CDR3 is TGTGCCAGCAGCTTAACAGGGATCGGGGAGCTGTTTTTT.

This clone was found many times. V and J are TRBV12-3 or TRBV12-4 and TRBJ2-7, with D possibly matching TRBD1 (5 bases). CDR3 size: 13 residues. Trimming stripped 3 bases from V and 4 bases from J, with 10 bases between. CDR3 DNA: TGTGCCAGCAGTTTTCCGTCAGGGTACGAGCAGTACTTC. Its protein is CASSFPSGYEQYF.

The table lists this clone with a count of one. The chain couples TRBV29-1 to TRBJ2-7; D remains unclear. The CDR3 length is 11 residues. Germline V gives CDR1 SQVTM, CDR2 ANQGSEA. Between the trimmed V and J ends, which lost 7 bases and 2 bases, there was a span of 9 bases. The CDR3 loop reads CSATETYEQYF. The CDR3 bases are TGCAGCGCAACTGAAACCTACGAGCAGTACTTC.

The rearrangement uses TRBV5-8 and TRBJ1-5; D may be TRBD1 (5 bases). V dropped 3 bases and J dropped 2 bases, with 9 bases sitting between them. CDR1 is SGHTS and CDR2 is YDEGEE in the germline V gene. The CDR3 is 14 residues long. The CDR3, as DNA: TGTGCCAGCAGCTCCAGGGTCCGCAATCAGCCCCAGCATTTT. It is translated as CASSSRVRNQPQHF.

The rearrangement joins TRBV14 to TRBJ1-2, with D unclear. V lost 4 bases and J lost 2, with 8 bases in between. This CDR3 comprises 13 residues. The V gene's germline CDR1 is SGHDN and CDR2 FVKESK. The CDR3 sequence: CASSPGRNYGYTF. The CDR3, as DNA: TGTGCCAGCAGCCCGGGGAGAAACTATGGCTACACCTTC.

The genes are TRBV18 and TRBJ1-2; D perhaps matches TRBD1 (6 bases). Germline assignment: CDR1 KGHSH and CDR2 LQKENI. V shed 4 bases and J shed 0 bases, with 15 bases lying between them. This CDR3 has 16 amino acids. This CDR3 reads CASSRAQGITNYGYTF. The CDR3 DNA is TGTGCCAGCTCACGAGCTCAGGGGATCACTAACTATGGCTACACCTTC.